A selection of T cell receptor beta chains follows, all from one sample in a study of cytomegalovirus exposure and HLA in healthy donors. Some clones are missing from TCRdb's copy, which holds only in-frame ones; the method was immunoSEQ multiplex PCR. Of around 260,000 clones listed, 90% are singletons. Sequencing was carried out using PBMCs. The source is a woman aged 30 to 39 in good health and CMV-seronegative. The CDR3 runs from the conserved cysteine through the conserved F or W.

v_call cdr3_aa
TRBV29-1 CSVMTGSGYGYTF
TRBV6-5 CASSTLGHLPYEQYF
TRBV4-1 CASSHSGTSAPQYF
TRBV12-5 CASGWGQAGYGYTF
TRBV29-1 CSVPGQGYEQYF
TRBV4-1 CASSQDRGRLAFF
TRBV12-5 CASGPGYQETQYF
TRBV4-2 CASSPKGGRFRGYQPQHF
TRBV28 CATDAVNYEQYF
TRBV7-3 CASSFGRGGTDTQYF
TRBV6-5 CASSYTDANTGELFF
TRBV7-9 CASSLPGSSNEQFF
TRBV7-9 CASSLTREKSGNTIYF
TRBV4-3 CASSRGGSSNEQYF
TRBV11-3 CASSLGLAGAGTGEQYF
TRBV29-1 CSVAGGPSETQYF
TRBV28 CASSFQGSPYEQYF
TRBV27 CASSSSAGPYEQYF
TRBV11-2 CASSSSTAGELFF
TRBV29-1 CSVALGGSTDTQYF